The subject of this entry is one TCR beta chain. This record comes from a study of blood T cell repertoires in COVID-19. The wider study: The United States, Italy and Spain provided the acute and convalescent COVID-19 samples. Sources were T cells, B-cell-depleted T cells, or PBMCs; the material itself was cDNA or gDNA.

The CDR3 is 16 amino acids. V trimming: 4 bases; J trimming: 5 bases; junction bases outside the gene matches: 8. Germline assignment: CDR1 LNHDA and CDR2 SQIVND (reference sequence). In the authors' methods: It was from reference gene primer amplification that nucleated cell counts were estimated. The table came from immunoSEQ multiplex PCR; TCRdb's copy has only in-frame clones and leaves some out. That table furnishes V, J and clone size, whereas the DNA furnished D and trimming. The sample lists a few hundred thousand clones, 65% to 90% occurring once. The chain has TRBV19 and TRBJ2-2; TRBD2 matches at 9 bases. The TCR originated in a man in his fifties or sixties with active or convalescent COVID-19. Sequenced material: peripheral blood. The CDR3 bases are TGTGCCAGTAGTACCATTAGCGGGAGTATGACCGGGGAGCTGTTTTTT. This sequence encodes CASSTISGSMTGELFF.